The TCR beta chain under discussion was sequenced for a study of blood T cells in healthy people across ages (dated by TCRdb to the mid-2010s). Study-wide context: In model experiments, template switching captured about one uniquely barcoded TCR beta cDNA molecule for every two T cells. To avoid experimental bias, donors of different ages were spread randomly across the sequencing lanes. Using deep sequencing normalized with unique cDNA molecular identifiers, the study measured how TCR beta repertoire diversity changes with age. The donors were divided into four age groups: young (average around 17 years), middle-aged (over 35), aged (roughly 66) and long-lived (82). The study analyzed two additional independent replicas of 1 million unique cDNA reads from the same blood draw for two donors, one aged 18 to 29 and one aged 80 or older. Results and caveats for the whole study, not just this receptor: Observed TCR beta diversity per million T cells fell roughly linearly with age, and a significant reduction was already apparent by age around 39. Observed TCR beta diversity correlated strongly with the percentage of naive T cells measured by flow cytometry. Donor CMV infection status was unknown, potentially confounding age-related changes in expanded clonotypes. Since profiling was done on bulk unsorted PBMCs, naive and antigen-experienced compartments could not be conclusively compared. Compared with the aged group, the long-lived group had more naive CD4+ T cells, fewer expanded clones and increased TCR diversity, suggesting age selection. Total diversity estimates from one million sequenced T cells were considered lower bounds and underestimates.

The CDR3 covers 15 residues, taking in both the cysteine and the phenylalanine. Only the CDR3 part of the read is kept: 45 bases, read in frame from the first base. V is pruned by 4 bases and J by 5 bases, leaving 8 bases of the junction without a gene match. CDR1 SQVTM and CDR2 ANQGSEA were looked up in the germline V gene. On this clonotype itself: The specificity of this receptor is unknown. The sample holds no much larger clone one base away, and base qualities are not on file.

Systemically healthy Caucasian individuals from Russia, roughly 40 in total and aged about 6 to 100 years, were included as donors. Each donor gave about 10 milliliters of peripheral blood, drawn into EDTA-treated Vacutainer tubes. PBMCs were isolated by Ficoll-Paque density-gradient centrifugation, with at least 6 million obtained per sample. Total RNA, at least 6 micrograms per sample, was extracted from PBMCs with Trizol reagent. Naive CD45RAhigh/CD27high T cell percentages were measured by flow cytometry on a PBMC aliquot from every donor. Library prep was done by 5' RACE. TCRdb lists the instrument as Illumina HiSeq 2500. A second PCR of roughly 7 to 11 cycles was performed with a sample-barcoded 5' primer and a J-beta primer mix. A unique molecular identifier was introduced onto each TCR beta cDNA molecule by a template-switch 5' adaptor carrying 12 random nucleotides. Each sample yielded at least 2.5 million CDR3-containing paired-end reads. First-strand cDNA synthesis was performed from all RNA using the Mint cDNA synthesis kit, with priming by a TRBC-specific oligonucleotide. After uracil-DNA glycosylase treatment, a first 18-cycle PCR used universal primers M1SS and BC2_uni_R on all cDNA. The authors' analysis ran thus. Each sample was normalized by randomly selecting 1 million high-quality reads, each carrying a distinct molecular identifier. Reads with shared molecular identifiers were discarded instead of being binned into consensus sequences. CDR3 identification, clonotype clustering and error correction used MiTCR with a Q25 quality threshold and the strictest error-elimination algorithm. A nonparametric unseen species model with Euler transformation was used to estimate a lower bound on total TCR beta diversity. TCRdb trimmed public reads at Q25 via fastp, called clones via MiXCR and kept in-frame beta chains. Each entry is one CDR3 protein sequence, shown with its most common DNA and genes. These V and J calls are TCRdb output, not the study's own analysis. The sample yields roughly 800,000 distinct CDR3 sequences; more than 45% were counted once. The ten top clones hold around 20% of the sample.

Sequenced material: blood. The TCR originated in a man aged 25-45 years in good health. The receptor chain draws on TRBV29-1 and TRBJ2-1; 10 bases in the junction line up with TRBD2. The CDR3 has the sequence CSVAQLAGRDNEQFF. Read as DNA, the sequence is TGCAGCGTTGCCCAACTAGCGGGAAGGGACAATGAGCAGTTCTTC.